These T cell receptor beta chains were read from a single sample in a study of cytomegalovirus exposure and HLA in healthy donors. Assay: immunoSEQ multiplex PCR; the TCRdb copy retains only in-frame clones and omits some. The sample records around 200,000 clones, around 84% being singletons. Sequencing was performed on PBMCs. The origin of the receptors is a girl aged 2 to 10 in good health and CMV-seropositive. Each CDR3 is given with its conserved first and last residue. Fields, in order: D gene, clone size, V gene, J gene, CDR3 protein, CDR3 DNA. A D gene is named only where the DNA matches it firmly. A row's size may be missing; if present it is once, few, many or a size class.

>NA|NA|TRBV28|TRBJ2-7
CASSLVSEIYEQYF
TGTGCCAGCAGTTTAGTCAGTGAAATCTACGAGCAGTACTTC
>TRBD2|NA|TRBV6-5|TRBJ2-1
CASSNPSGGYNEQFF
TGTGCCAGCAGTAACCCTAGCGGGGGGTACAATGAGCAGTTCTTC
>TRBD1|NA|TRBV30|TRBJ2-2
CAWSVNWGTANTGELFF
TGTGCCTGGAGTGTAAATTGGGGGACAGCCAACACCGGGGAGCTGTTTTTT
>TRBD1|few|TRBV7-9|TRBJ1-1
CASSPTGGTEAFF
TGTGCCAGCAGCCCGACAGGGGGCACTGAAGCTTTCTTT
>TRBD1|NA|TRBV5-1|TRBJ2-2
CASSYLGQGATGELFF
TGCGCCAGCAGCTATCTAGGACAGGGGGCCACCGGGGAGCTGTTTTTT
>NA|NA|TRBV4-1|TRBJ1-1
CASSQVTSSVGALGTEAFF
TGCGCCAGCAGCCAAGTGACGTCGTCGGTGGGGGCCTTGGGAACTGAAGCTTTCTTT
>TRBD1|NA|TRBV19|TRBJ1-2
CASSIGTGKDGYTF
TGTGCCAGTAGTATAGGGACAGGGAAGGATGGCTACACCTTC
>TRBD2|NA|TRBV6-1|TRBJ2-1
CASSASGPYNEQFF
TGTGCCAGCAGTGCTAGCGGGCCCTACAATGAGCAGTTCTTC
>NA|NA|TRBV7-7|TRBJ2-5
CASSLGPGVETQYF
TGTGCTAGCAGCTTAGGTCCAGGGGTGGAGACCCAGTACTTC
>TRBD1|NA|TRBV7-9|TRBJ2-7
CASSSGQSHEQYF
TGTGCCAGCAGCTCGGGACAGTCCCACGAGCAGTACTTC
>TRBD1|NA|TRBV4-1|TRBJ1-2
CASSRRTGENYGYTF
TGCGCCAGCAGCCGTCGGACAGGGGAGAACTATGGCTACACCTTC
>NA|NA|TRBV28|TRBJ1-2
CASTTTGRYGYTF
TGTGCCAGCACCACGACAGGCCGCTATGGCTACACCTTC
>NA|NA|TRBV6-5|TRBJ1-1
CASSYSFSSGIGAFF
TGTGCCAGCAGTTACTCCTTTTCTTCGGGGATCGGAGCTTTCTTT
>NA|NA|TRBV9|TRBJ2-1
CASSLLDSSSYNEQFF
TGTGCCAGCAGCCTACTTGACTCTAGCTCCTACAATGAGCAGTTCTTC
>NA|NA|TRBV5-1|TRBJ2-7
CASSKKGNPVRDWTYEQYF
TGCGCCAGCAGCAAAAAAGGGAACCCGGTCCGGGACTGGACCTACGAGCAGTACTTC
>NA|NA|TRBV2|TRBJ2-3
CASSETYMTDTQYF
TGTGCCAGCAGCGAAACATACATGACAGATACGCAGTATTTT
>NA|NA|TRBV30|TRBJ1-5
CAWSVDNRNQPQHF
TGTGCCTGGAGTGTAGACAACCGGAATCAGCCCCAGCATTTT
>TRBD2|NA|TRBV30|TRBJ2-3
CAWDDTSGGYTDTQYF
TGTGCCTGGGATGATACTAGCGGGGGCTACACAGATACGCAGTATTTT
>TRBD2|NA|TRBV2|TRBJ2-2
CASTSGTSGTGELFF
TGTGCCAGCACCTCCGGGACTAGCGGCACCGGGGAGCTGTTTTTT
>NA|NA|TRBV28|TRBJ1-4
CASSHSWTEGATNEKLFF
TGTGCCAGCAGTCACTCCTGGACAGAGGGTGCGACTAATGAAAAACTGTTTTTT
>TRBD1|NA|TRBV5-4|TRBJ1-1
CASSLNSGGTLQAEAFF
TGTGCCAGCAGCTTGAATTCAGGGGGAACCCTACAGGCTGAAGCTTTCTTT
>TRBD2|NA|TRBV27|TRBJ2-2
CASSLAGATGELFF
TGTGCCAGCAGTCTAGCGGGGGCGACCGGGGAGCTGTTTTTT
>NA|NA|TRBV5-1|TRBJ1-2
CASSSTGKGGYTF
TGCGCCAGCAGCTCCACAGGGAAGGGTGGCTACACCTTC